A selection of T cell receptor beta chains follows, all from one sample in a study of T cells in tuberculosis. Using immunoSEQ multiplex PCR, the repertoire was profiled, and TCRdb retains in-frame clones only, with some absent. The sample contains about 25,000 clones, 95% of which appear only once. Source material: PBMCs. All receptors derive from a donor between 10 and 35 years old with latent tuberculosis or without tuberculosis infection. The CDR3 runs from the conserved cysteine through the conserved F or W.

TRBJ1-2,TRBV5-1,CASREGQGAYGYTF
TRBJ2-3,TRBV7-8,CASSNNLQGTQYF
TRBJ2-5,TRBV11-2,CASSLDIAEGTQYF
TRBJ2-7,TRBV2,CASSAYRGYEQYF
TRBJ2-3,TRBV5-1,CASSLKAGGYTDTQYF
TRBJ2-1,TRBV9,CASSVGGTVGEQFF
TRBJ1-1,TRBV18,CASSPRRSGQGFSSTEAFF
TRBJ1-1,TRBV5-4,CASSAQPGEVNTEAFF
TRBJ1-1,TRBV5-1,CASSLAPSSGGNTEAFF
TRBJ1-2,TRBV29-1,CSVDDWWQGARGYTF
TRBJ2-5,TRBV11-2,CASSLDYTYRGIQETQYF
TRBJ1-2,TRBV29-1,CSVDKGVGGYTF